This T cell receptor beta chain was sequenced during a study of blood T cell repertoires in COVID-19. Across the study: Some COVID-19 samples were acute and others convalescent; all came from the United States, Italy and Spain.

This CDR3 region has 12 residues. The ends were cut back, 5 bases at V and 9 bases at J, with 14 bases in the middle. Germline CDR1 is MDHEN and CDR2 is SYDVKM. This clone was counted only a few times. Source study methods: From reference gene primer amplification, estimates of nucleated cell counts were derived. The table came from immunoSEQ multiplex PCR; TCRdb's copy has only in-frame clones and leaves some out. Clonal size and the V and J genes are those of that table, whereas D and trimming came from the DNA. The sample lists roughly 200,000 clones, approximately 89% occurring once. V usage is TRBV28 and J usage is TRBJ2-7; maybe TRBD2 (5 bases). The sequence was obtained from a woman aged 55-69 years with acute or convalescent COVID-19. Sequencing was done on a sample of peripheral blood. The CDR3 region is CASSLTTEGQYF. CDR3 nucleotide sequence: TGTGCCAGCAGTCTCACGACCGAGGGGCAGTACTTC.